This T cell receptor beta chain derives from a study of response to subunit inactivated influenza vaccine. Study-level findings and limits: Each seasonal flu vaccination may recruit only limited new T cells, authors suggested.

TCRdb redid the calling of the RT-PCR reads with MiXCR, one entry per CDR3 protein. Of 500,000 to 600,000 distinct CDR3 sequences listed, 10% to 15% are singletons. Comment on this clonotype: The antigen is not known.

This CDR3 has 13 amino acids. Trimming cost V 3 bases and J 5 bases, with 11 bases left between them. From germline, CDR1 is MNHNS and CDR2 SASEGT. The chain uses TRBV6-1 and TRBJ2-7, with D perhaps TRBD1 or TRBD2 (6 bases each). Specimen: PBMCs from blood, collected 45 days after vaccination. This TCR was recovered from a man aged 45-65 years who received an inactivated influenza vaccine. CDR3 protein: CASSDRGRDEQYF. The CDR3 nucleotides read TGTGCCAGCAGTGATCGGGGGCGGGACGAGCAGTACTTC.